The 20 T cell receptor beta chains below were found in one sample sequenced in a study of blood T cell repertoires in COVID-19. Profiled with immunoSEQ multiplex PCR; TCRdb holds only in-frame clones, not every one. The data contain 130,000 to 150,000 clones, 75% to 90% of them singletons. Sequencing was done on a sample of peripheral blood. Receptor source: an older woman with COVID-19, enrolled during active disease.

This sequence joins TRBV9 and TRBJ1-2; D gene unclear. Germline V lookup: CDR1 SGDLS, CDR2 YYNGEE. The CDR3 runs 15 residues. The ends were cut back, 0 bases at V and 1 base at J, with 10 bases in the middle. Written as DNA, the CDR3 is TGTGCCAGCAGCGTAGCTGAGGTCGGTAACTATGGCTACACCTTC. This translates into CASSVAEVGNYGYTF.

This clone was observed a few times. The chain links TRBV5-4 to TRBJ1-2; 8 nucleotides match TRBD1. The CDR3 is made up of 15 amino acids. Germline trimming cut 0 bases from V and 7 bases from J; bases unmatched to any gene: 8. From germline, CDR1 is SGHNT and CDR2 YYREEE (reference sequence). The CDR3 spells CASSLAGQGQGGYTF. As DNA, the CDR3 is TGTGCCAGCAGCTTGGCCGGACAGGGCCAGGGTGGCTACACCTTC.

V gene TRBV24-1 combines with J gene TRBJ1-4; 10 bases align to TRBD1. The CDR3 has 14 amino acids. CDR1 and CDR2 (germline): KGHDR, SFDVKD. The ends lost 4 bases at V and 5 bases at J; junction bases unmatched: 0. The CDR3 nucleotides read TGTGCCACCAGTGAGACAGGGGGCAATGAAAAACTGTTTTTT. The encoded protein is CATSETGGNEKLFF.

In this sample, this clone turned up once. CDR3 residues: CSVAWLGDSSGNTIYF. In DNA, the CDR3 is TGCAGCGTTGCCTGGCTAGGGGACTCCTCTGGAAACACCATATATTTT. The chain has TRBV29-1 and TRBJ1-3; a possible D gene is TRBD1 (5 bases). The ends were cut back, 4 bases at V and 0 bases at J, with 16 bases in the middle. Per germline, CDR1 SQVTM and CDR2 ANQGSEA. CDR3 length: 16 amino acids.

The chain couples TRBV12-3 or TRBV12-4 to TRBJ1-5; the D gene is possibly TRBD1 (5 bases). CDR3 size: 13 residues. The V and J ends lost 6 bases and 3 bases respectively, with 9 bases between them. The CDR3 region has the DNA TGTGCCAGCAGGACAGCCCACAATCAGCCCCAGCATTTT. This translates into CASRTAHNQPQHF.

The chain links TRBV4-2 to TRBJ2-3; 7 bases are shared with TRBD1. The germline CDR1 and CDR2 sequences are LGHNA and YNFKEQ. The CDR3 is 15 residues long. V shed 0 bases and J 1 base; nucleotides not matched to a gene: 1. The CDR3 region has the DNA TGTGCCAGCAGCCAAGAAGGGGGCGGCACAGATACGCAGTATTTT. Translating it yields CASSQEGGGTDTQYF.

The chain has TRBV5-5 and TRBJ2-3; TRBD2 is a possible D gene (5 bases). The CDR3 contains 16 residues. Germline values: CDR1 SGHKS, CDR2 YYEKEE (reference sequence). V dropped 2 bases and J dropped 1 base, with 14 bases sitting between them. CDR3 nucleotides: TGTGCCAGCAGCTTCGGTCTCCCCGGGGGCACAGATACGCAGTATTTT. This gives the protein CASSFGLPGGTDTQYF.

This clone was counted ten times or more. The J gene is TRBJ1-6, the V gene TRBV6-2 or TRBV6-3, with a tentative D call TRBD1 (6 bases). The CDR3 is 18 residues long. V lost 5 bases, J lost 3 bases, and 20 bases lay in between. Looked up from germline, CDR1 is MNHEY and CDR2 is SVGEGT. Written as DNA, the CDR3 is TGTGCCAGCAGTACGAGGGGGACACAGGAGTTCTATAATTCACCCCTCCACTTT. As protein: CASSTRGTQEFYNSPLHF.

This chain connects TRBV5-5 to TRBJ1-1, with D possibly being TRBD1 (5 bases). The CDR3 runs 15 residues. Trimming took off 1 base at V and 0 bases at J, with 10 bases between the two ends. CDR1 and CDR2 from the germline V gene are SGHKS and YYEKEE (reference sequence). The CDR3 nucleotides are TGTGCCAGCAGCTTGCCGGGACTCCTGAACACTGAAGCTTTCTTT. This gives the protein CASSLPGLLNTEAFF. The variable domain in full, completed from reference TRBV5-5 and TRBJ1-1, reads DAGVTQSPTHLIKTRGQQVTLRCSPISGHKSVSWYQQVLGQGPQFIFQYYEKEERGRGNFPDRFSARQFPNYSSELNVNALLLGDSALYLCASSLPGLLNTEAFFGQGTRLTVV.

The chain carries TRBV27 and TRBJ2-7; perhaps TRBD1 as D (5 bases). The germline CDR1 and CDR2 sequences are MNHEY and SMNVEV (reference sequence). V lost 4 bases and J 1 base, leaving 11 bases between the germline ends. The CDR3 loop spans 14 amino acids. The CDR3 reads CASSYQGRSYEQYF. Written as DNA, the CDR3 is TGTGCCAGCAGTTATCAGGGAAGATCCTACGAGCAGTACTTC.

The rearrangement links TRBV5-1 to TRBJ2-1; TRBD2 agrees at 11 bases. The germline CDR1 and CDR2 sequences are SGHRS and YFSETQ. This CDR3 spans 15 amino acids. Germline trimming cut 2 bases from V and 5 bases from J; bases unmatched to any gene: 3. The CDR3 spells CASSFLAGGDNEQFF. CDR3 bases: TGCGCCAGCAGCTTTCTAGCGGGGGGTGACAATGAGCAGTTCTTC.

The rearrangement joins TRBV6-2 or TRBV6-3 to TRBJ1-2; 8 bases are shared with TRBD1. Germline CDR1 is MNHEY and CDR2 is SVGEGT. The CDR3 is made up of 14 amino acids. The V gene end was trimmed by 6 bases and the J gene end by 9 bases; junction bases not matched to a gene: 12. CDR3 DNA sequence: TGTGCCAGCAGCCCCCCGACAGGGGAGAGGCGCTACACCTTC. Translation: CASSPPTGERRYTF.

This clone occurred a few times. This chain connects TRBV27 to TRBJ1-1; maybe TRBD1 (5 bases). The CDR3 spans 13 residues. The ends were cut back, 7 bases at V and 7 bases at J, with 16 bases in the middle. Germline V gene data show CDR1 as MNHEY and CDR2 as SMNVEV (reference sequence). CDR3: CASIRIGRGEAFF. The DNA for the CDR3 is TGTGCCAGCATCAGGATAGGGAGGGGTGAAGCTTTCTTT.

The V gene is TRBV15, the J gene TRBJ1-4; D is possibly TRBD1 (5 bases). Germline CDR1 and CDR2: LNHNV and YYDKDF (reference sequence). The CDR3 spans 15 residues. The ends were cut back, 4 bases at V and 3 bases at J, with 12 bases in the middle. This CDR3 reads CATSTNRYANEKLFF. The CDR3 DNA reads TGTGCCACCAGCACCAACAGGTACGCTAATGAAAAACTGTTTTTT.

This chain uses TRBV7-9 with TRBJ1-5; no firm D call. The CDR3 has 12 amino acids. The V end was cut by 9 bases, the J end by 5 bases, with 11 bases between. Germline CDR1 SEHNR, CDR2 FQNEAQ (reference sequence). The CDR3 nucleotides are TGTGCCAGTCAAGCTAACGATCAGCCCCAGCATTTT. As protein: CASQANDQPQHF. The full variable domain, completed using reference TRBV7-9 and TRBJ1-5, is DTGVSQNPRHKITKRGQNVTFRCDPISEHNRLYWYRQTLGQGPEFLTYFQNEAQLEKSRLLSDRFSAERPKGSFSTLEIQRTEQGDSAMYLCASQANDQPQHFGDGTRLSIL.

This clone came up a few times. The chain recombines TRBV6-1 with TRBJ1-1, with TRBD1 as a possible D gene (6 bases). Per germline, CDR1 MNHNS and CDR2 SASEGT. The CDR3 runs 14 residues. Trimming removed 2 bases from V and 4 bases from J, with 11 bases in between. In DNA, the CDR3 is TGTGCCAGCAGTGAAAGACAGGCGCCCACTGAAGCTTTCTTT. Protein: CASSERQAPTEAFF.

The chain joins TRBV3-1 (or the pseudogene TRBV3-2) to TRBJ2-5, with TRBD2 identical over 10 bases. Germline V gene lookup returns CDR1 LGHDT and CDR2 YNNKEL (reference sequence). V was pared by 0 bases and J by 2 bases, with 6 bases of the junction left unmatched. This CDR3 region has 17 residues. CDR3 sequence: CASSQDISGGAQETQYF. In DNA form, the CDR3 reads TGTGCCAGCAGCCAAGATATCAGCGGGGGGGCTCAAGAGACCCAGTACTTC.

The chain joins TRBV3-1 (or the pseudogene TRBV3-2) to TRBJ2-7, with TRBD1 identical over 8 bases. Trimming removed 7 bases from V and 2 bases from J; junction bases left unmatched: 7. The CDR3 extends over 14 amino acids. CDR1 LGHDT and CDR2 YNNKEL come from the germline V gene (reference sequence). CDR3 in DNA: TGTGCCAGCACCCCCGGGACAGGCACCTACGAGCAGTACTTC. Its protein product is CASTPGTGTYEQYF.

The table lists this clone with many counts. The V call is TRBV9, the J call TRBJ2-1, with a possible D match to TRBD2 (5 bases). From germline, CDR1 is SGDLS and CDR2 YYNGEE. The CDR3 length is 11 residues. The V end lost 6 bases, the J end lost 9 bases, and 10 bases lay between the germline ends. CDR3 loop: CASKGSGEQFF. DNA of the CDR3: TGTGCCAGCAAAGGGAGTGGTGAGCAGTTCTTC.

This clone was seen more than once but under ten times. The chain joins TRBV10-3 to TRBJ1-4; TRBD1 aligns across 7 bases. With 6 bases clipped from V and 3 bases from J, the junction kept 4 bases outside the gene matches. The CDR3 runs 14 residues. Germline loops: CDR1 ENHRY, CDR2 SYGVKD. The CDR3: CAIRGTASNEKLFF. The CDR3 DNA sequence: TGTGCCATCAGGGGGACAGCCTCTAATGAAAAACTGTTTTTT.